The source of this T cell receptor (beta chain) is a study of regulatory T cells in long-lasting Graves disease. Time point of the sample: newly diagnosed GD, antithyroid drugs for less than 3 months. The TCR library was prepared using RNA isolated from PBMCs. HTBI primers from iRepertoire and Arm-PCR of CDR3 regions yielded the TCR beta libraries. Via MiXCR, TCRdb re-called the multiplex PCR reads, giving one row per CDR3 protein. The sample consists of 350,000 to 500,000 distinct CDR3 sequences, around 13% of them appearing once. At least ten counts were recorded for this clonotype. These data were also filed under a second study, of T cells in Graves' hyperthyroidism and ophthalmopathy. That work adds: The study left out patients who had uncontrolled infection, other autoimmune disease, pregnancy or lactation. Median prediction lead before ophthalmopathy onset was 6.5 months with the model.

The TCR comes from a woman aged 50 to 60 with Graves disease. Sequenced material: peripheral blood mononuclear cells (PBMCs), taken at new diagnosis, from a patient treated with antithyroid drugs.

The DNA for the CDR3 is TGCAGTGCCGTGGGACTAGCGGGACGCGAGCAGTACTTC. The encoded protein is CSAVGLAGREQYF. The chain has TRBV20-1 and TRBJ2-7; TRBD2 aligns across 13 bases. CDR1 and CDR2 from the germline V gene are DFQATT and SNEGSKA (reference sequence). The ends lost 6 bases at V and 6 bases at J; junction bases unmatched: 5. This CDR3 comprises 13 residues.